This entry features one T cell receptor (beta chain) sequence. This table comes from immunoSEQ multiplex PCR, and its TCRdb copy is limited to in-frame clones, with some not included. The table shows over 75,000 clones, with about 91% occurring only once. V lost 2 bases to trimming and J lost 5 bases; unmatched junction nucleotides: 3. Germline loops: CDR1 MNHNY, CDR2 SVGAGI (reference sequence). The CDR3 length is 15 residues. These data belong to a study of blood T cell repertoires in COVID-19. Study details: The United States, Italy and Spain were the sources of the acute and convalescent COVID-19 samples. T cells, B-cell-depleted T cells, or PBMCs supplied cDNA or gDNA.

The specimen was peripheral blood. V and J are TRBV6-6 and TRBJ2-2, with 9 bases identical to TRBD2. This TCR was recovered from a human donor with active COVID-19. The donor label of this sample is uncertain. In DNA form, the CDR3 reads TGTGCCAGCAGTTACGGTAGCGGGGGTACCGGGGAGCTGTTTTTT. Translated: CASSYGSGGTGELFF.